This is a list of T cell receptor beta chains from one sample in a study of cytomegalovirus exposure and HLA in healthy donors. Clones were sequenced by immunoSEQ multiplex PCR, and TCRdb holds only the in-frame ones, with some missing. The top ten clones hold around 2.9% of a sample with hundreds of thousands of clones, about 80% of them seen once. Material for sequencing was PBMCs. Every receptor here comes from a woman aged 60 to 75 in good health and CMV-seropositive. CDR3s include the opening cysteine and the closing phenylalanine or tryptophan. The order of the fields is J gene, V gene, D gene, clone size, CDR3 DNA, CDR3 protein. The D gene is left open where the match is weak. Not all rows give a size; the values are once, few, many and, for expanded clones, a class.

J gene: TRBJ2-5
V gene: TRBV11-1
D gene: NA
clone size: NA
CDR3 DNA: TGTGCCAGCAGCCCGCAGGGTGCGGGGCATCCCCAAGAGACCCAGTACTTC
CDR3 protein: CASSPQGAGHPQETQYF

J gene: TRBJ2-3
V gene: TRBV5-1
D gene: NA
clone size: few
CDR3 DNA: TGCGCCAGCAGCTTGGGGACTTCCACAGATACGCAGTATTTT
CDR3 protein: CASSLGTSTDTQYF

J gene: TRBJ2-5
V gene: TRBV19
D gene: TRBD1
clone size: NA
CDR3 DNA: TGTGCCAGTAGTTCTCCGGGACAGCAAGAGACCCAGTACTTC
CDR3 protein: CASSSPGQQETQYF

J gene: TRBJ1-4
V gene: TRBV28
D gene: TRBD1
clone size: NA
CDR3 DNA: TGTGCCAGCAGTACCCGACAGGGGTTTTTGGAAAAACTGTTTTTT
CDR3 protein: CASSTRQGFLEKLFF

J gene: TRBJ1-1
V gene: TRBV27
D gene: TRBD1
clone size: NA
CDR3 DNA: TGTGCCAGCAGAAGAGCCGGACAGGAGAGCACTGAAGCTTTCTTT
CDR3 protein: CASRRAGQESTEAFF

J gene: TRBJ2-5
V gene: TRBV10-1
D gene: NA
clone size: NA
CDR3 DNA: TGCGCCAGCAGTTCCGAACGAGCGGAGGGGACGGAGACCCAGTACTTC
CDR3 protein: CASSSERAEGTETQYF

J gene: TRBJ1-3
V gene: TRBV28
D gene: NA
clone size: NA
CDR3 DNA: TGTGCCAGCAGTTTATGGGGGTGGGGGCAGAGTTCTGGAAACACCATATATTTT
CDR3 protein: CASSLWGWGQSSGNTIYF

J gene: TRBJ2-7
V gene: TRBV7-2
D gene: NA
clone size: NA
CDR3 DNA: TGTGCCAGCAGCCCCGACATGACCTCCTACGAGCAGTACTTC
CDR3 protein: CASSPDMTSYEQYF

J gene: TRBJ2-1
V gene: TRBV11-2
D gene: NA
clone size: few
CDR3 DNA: TGTGCCAGCAGCTTAATCCGGGACTGGCCAGTACTCTCCTACAATGAGCAGTTCTTC
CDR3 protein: CASSLIRDWPVLSYNEQFF

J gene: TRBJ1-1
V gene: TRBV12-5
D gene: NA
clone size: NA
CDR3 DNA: TGTGCTAGTGGTTTGGTTGGGGGGACTGAAGCTTTCTTT
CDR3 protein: CASGLVGGTEAFF

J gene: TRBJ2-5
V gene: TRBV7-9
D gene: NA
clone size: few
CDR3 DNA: TGTGCCAGCAGCTTACGGACAGACGCGGAGACCCAGTACTTC
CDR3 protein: CASSLRTDAETQYF

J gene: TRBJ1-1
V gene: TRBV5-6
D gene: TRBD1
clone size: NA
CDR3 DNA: TGTGCCAGCAGCTTGGTGGTTCCCGCAGGGGGCTCGAGCACTGAAGCTTTCTTT
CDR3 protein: CASSLVVPAGGSSTEAFF

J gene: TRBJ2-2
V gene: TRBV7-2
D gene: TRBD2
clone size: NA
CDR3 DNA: TGTGCCAGCAGCCCGCGGACTAGCGGGATTCGTACCGGGGAGCTGTTTTTT
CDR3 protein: CASSPRTSGIRTGELFF

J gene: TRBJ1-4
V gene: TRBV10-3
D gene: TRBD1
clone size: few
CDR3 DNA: TGTGCCAGTTCCGGGACAGGGGAGGAAAAACTGTTTTTT
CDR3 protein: CASSGTGEEKLFF

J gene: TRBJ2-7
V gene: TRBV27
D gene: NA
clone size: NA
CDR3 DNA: TGTCCACACAGTGGCACCTCCTACGAGCAGTACTTC
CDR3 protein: CPHSGTSYEQYF

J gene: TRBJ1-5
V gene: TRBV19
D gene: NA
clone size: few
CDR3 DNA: TGTGCCAGTAGTATCCGAGGCAGTGGGGGCCAGCCCCAGCATTTT
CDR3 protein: CASSIRGSGGQPQHF

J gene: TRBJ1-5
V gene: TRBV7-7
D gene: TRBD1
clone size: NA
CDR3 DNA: TGTGCCAGCAGCCAAACCTTCGACAGGGGCGGAATTCAGCCCCAGCATTTT
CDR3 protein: CASSQTFDRGGIQPQHF

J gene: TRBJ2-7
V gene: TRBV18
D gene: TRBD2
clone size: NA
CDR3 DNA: TGTGCCAGCTCACCGACTAGCGGGACCACCTACGAGCAGTACTTC
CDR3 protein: CASSPTSGTTYEQYF

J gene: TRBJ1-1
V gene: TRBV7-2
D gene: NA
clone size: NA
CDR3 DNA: TGTGCCAGCAGCACCACGGGTTGGGCTTTCTTT
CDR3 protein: CASSTTGWAFF

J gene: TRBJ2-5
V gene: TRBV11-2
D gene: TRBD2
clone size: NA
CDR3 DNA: TGTGCCAGCAGCTTAGGGGTTAGCGGGAGCGGCGTGACCCAGTACTTC
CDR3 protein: CASSLGVSGSGVTQYF

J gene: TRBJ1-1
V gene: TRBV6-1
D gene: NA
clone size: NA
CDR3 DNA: TGTGCCAGCAGGGAACAGACAGGACCTGAAGCTTTCTTT
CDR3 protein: CASREQTGPEAFF

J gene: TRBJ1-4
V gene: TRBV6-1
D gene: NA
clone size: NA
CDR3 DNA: TGTGCCAGCAGTGAAGCGCTTTTTGTGGCAGGGAGGGAAAAACTGTTTTTT
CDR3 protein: CASSEALFVAGREKLFF

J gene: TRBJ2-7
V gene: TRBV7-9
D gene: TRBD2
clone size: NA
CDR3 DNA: TGTGCCAGCAGCTTACGGACGGGAGGCTCCTACGAGCAGTACTTC
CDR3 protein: CASSLRTGGSYEQYF

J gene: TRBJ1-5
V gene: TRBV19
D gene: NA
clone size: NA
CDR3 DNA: TGTGCCAGTAGTACTAGGAGGGGAGGGAATCAGCCCCAGCATTTT
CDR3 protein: CASSTRRGGNQPQHF

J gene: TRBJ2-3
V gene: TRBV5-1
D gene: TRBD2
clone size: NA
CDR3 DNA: TGCGCCAGCAGCCCACGGACTAGCGGGGGGACGATAGATACGCAGTATTTT
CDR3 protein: CASSPRTSGGTIDTQYF